This T cell receptor (beta chain) was obtained from a study of cytomegalovirus exposure and HLA in healthy donors. General observations from the study: It was reportedly the case that the classifier diagnosed cytomegalovirus status with high specificity and sensitivity.

Researchers ran the PCR with 60 Vbeta and 13 Jbeta primers. Using immunoSEQ multiplex PCR, the repertoire was profiled, and TCRdb retains in-frame clones only, with some absent. This sample contains 65,000 to 95,000 clones. Per germline, CDR1 MDHEN and CDR2 SYDVKM. This CDR3 has 13 amino acids. The trim removed 5 bases at V and 3 bases at J, leaving 3 bases unmatched. As to this clone: Its antigen is still unknown.

The rearrangement uses TRBV28 and TRBJ1-2, with TRBD1 matching 7 bases. The TCR originated in a woman between 55 and 75 years old in good health and CMV-seronegative. Sequencing was done on a sample of PBMCs. CDR3 sequence reads: CASSADRDYGYTF. The CDR3 DNA reads as TGTGCCAGCAGTGCCGACAGGGACTATGGCTACACCTTC.